This T cell receptor (beta chain) was identified during a study of cytomegalovirus exposure and HLA in healthy donors. Study-wide findings and caveats: As a later analysis showed, a missense DCLRE1C variant was linked to trimming of TCR beta V- and J-genes. According to the study, 160 or so TCR beta chains were cytomegalovirus-associated.

Germline V CDR1 and CDR2: LNHNV, YYDKDF (reference sequence). The CDR3 extends over 14 amino acids. V was trimmed by 5 bases and J by 2 bases, leaving 12 bases between them. It was with 60 Vbeta and 13 Jbeta primers that the PCR ran. Measured with immunoSEQ multiplex PCR; TCRdb has only the in-frame clones, and not every one. This sample carries about 140,000 clones, approximately 80% of them seen once, and the ten largest clones take around 3.6%. Concerning this clone: The antigen is not known.

What was sequenced was PBMCs. The TCR comes from a male donor in good health and CMV-seronegative. This chain links TRBV15 with TRBJ1-2; D uncertain. CDR3 sequence (DNA): TGTGCCACCAGCCCCGGGAGCGCGAACTATGGCTACACCTTC. Its translation is CATSPGSANYGYTF.